The 27 T cell receptor beta chains presented below share a single source sample, sequenced in a study of shared clonotypes between healthy human individuals. Assay used: immunoSEQ multiplex PCR; TCRdb lists only in-frame clones, some missing. The repertoire has under 1 million clones, around 96% of them found once; the top ten carry less than 0.25%. Naive CD8 cells lacked CD45RO and underwent positive selection for CCR7, leaving out terminally differentiated effector memory CD45RA+ cells. The sequenced sample consisted of naive CD8+ T cells sorted from blood. These receptor sequences come from a man aged 25 to 40 in good health.

Regarding this clone: Other nucleotide sequences in the sample specify the same CDR3. The chain has TRBV6-5 and TRBJ2-1; 9 bases align to TRBD2. Germline loops: CDR1 MNHEY, CDR2 SVGAGI. J gave up 4 bases and V 2 bases, and 3 bases lay outside the gene matches. The CDR3 spans 15 residues. The CDR3 DNA reads TGTGCCAGCAGTTACGGTCTAGCGGGGTACAATGAGCAGTTCTTC. This gives the protein CASSYGLAGYNEQFF.

The chain links TRBV18 to TRBJ2-3, with D possibly matching TRBD1 (6 bases). The V gene lost 0 bases and the J gene lost 4 bases, with 14 bases spanning the gap. Germline assignment: CDR1 KGHSH and CDR2 LQKENI. The CDR3 totals 16 residues. The CDR3 DNA sequence: TGTGCCAGCTCACCACCACCAGGGGCGAAGGCAGATACGCAGTATTTT. This encodes CASSPPPGAKADTQYF.

This clone was seen a single time. The rearrangement joins TRBV5-1 to TRBJ2-7, with 11 bases matching TRBD1. The CDR3 extends over 13 amino acids. V shed 2 bases and J 6 bases; nucleotides not matched to a gene: 1. Germline loops: CDR1 SGHRS, CDR2 YFSETQ. CDR3 in amino acids: CASSLGTGGEQYF. The CDR3 coding sequence is TGCGCCAGCAGCTTAGGGACAGGGGGCGAGCAGTACTTC.

The gene calls are TRBV28 and TRBJ1-2; D not certain. The germline V gene has CDR1 MDHEN and CDR2 SYDVKM. V shed 5 bases and J shed 4 bases, with 11 bases lying between them. The CDR3 is 13 residues long. Written as DNA, the CDR3 is TGTGCCAGCAGTGACGACCGCTCCTATGGCTACACCTTC. As protein: CASSDDRSYGYTF.

The chain joins TRBV10-3 to TRBJ1-1; no clear D. V lost 6 bases, J lost 0 bases, and 17 bases lay in between. The germline V gene encodes CDR1 ENHRY and CDR2 SYGVKD. The CDR3 is made up of 16 amino acids. The CDR3 here is CAISHDSVYMNTEAFF. CDR3 sequence (DNA): TGTGCCATCAGCCACGACTCCGTTTACATGAACACTGAAGCTTTCTTT.

The chain uses TRBV2 and TRBJ2-1; 15 nucleotides agree with TRBD2. The CDR3 has 18 amino acids. Trimming took 3 bases from V and 8 from J; bases not matched to a gene: 11. CDR1 is SNHLY and CDR2 is FYNNEI in the germline V gene. The chain's CDR3 is CASSEVGLAGGDSHEQFF. CDR3 coding DNA: TGTGCCAGCAGTGAGGTTGGACTAGCGGGGGGGGACTCCCATGAGCAGTTCTTC.

This rearrangement joins TRBV7-6 to TRBJ2-3; 8 nucleotides agree with TRBD2. CDR1 is SGHVS and CDR2 is FNYEAQ in the germline V gene. This CDR3 contains 16 residues. V was clipped by 5 bases and J by 3 bases; unmatched bases: 10. The CDR3 region is CASSAREGGLTDTQYF. For the CDR3, the DNA is TGTGCCAGCAGCGCCCGGGAGGGGGGTCTGACAGATACGCAGTATTTT.

As concerns this clone: In the same sample, other DNA sequences code for this CDR3. The CDR3 nucleotides read TGTGCCAGCAGCGTAGGGGCAGGCTACGAGCAGTACTTC. Protein sequence: CASSVGAGYEQYF. The chain is built from TRBV9 and TRBJ2-7; D gene unclear. CDR3 length equals 13 residues. Trimming shortened V by 0 bases and J by 3 bases, and 7 bases separated the two germline ends. Germline assignment: CDR1 SGDLS and CDR2 YYNGEE.

The chain employs TRBV11-3 and TRBJ2-7; 11 bases map to TRBD2. The germline V gene has CDR1 SGHNT and CDR2 YENEEA. The CDR3 spans 14 residues. V trimming: 2 bases; J trimming: 3 bases; junction bases outside the gene matches: 0. CDR3 sequence: CASSLTSGSYEQYF. The CDR3, as DNA: TGTGCCAGCAGCTTAACTAGCGGGAGCTACGAGCAGTACTTC.

The rearrangement uses TRBV7-6 and TRBJ1-2, with 9 nucleotides matching TRBD1. CDR1 and CDR2 (germline): SGHVS, FNYEAQ. V was pared by 5 bases and J by 8 bases, with 9 bases of the junction left unmatched. CDR3 size: 14 residues. The CDR3 DNA reads TGTGCCAGCAGCACGGACAGGGGCCTAAGGGGCTACACCTTC. It specifies CASSTDRGLRGYTF. The full variable domain, with the rest looked up from reference TRBV7-6 and TRBJ1-2, is GAGVSQSPRYKVTKRGQDVALRCDPISGHVSLYWYRQALGQGPEFLTYFNYEAQQDKSGLPNDRFSAERPEGSISTLTIQRTEQRDSAMYRCASSTDRGLRGYTFGSGTRLTVV.

The chain links TRBV7-9 to TRBJ2-5; D not resolved. The CDR3 spans 15 residues. V lost 3 bases to trimming and J lost 4 bases, with 15 bases between them. In germline, CDR1 is SEHNR, CDR2 FQNEAQ (reference sequence). The CDR3 DNA follows: TGTGCCAGCAGCTTGATTGGCAACTCGAGAGAGACCCAGTACTTC. Translating it yields CASSLIGNSRETQYF.

J is TRBJ2-1 and V is TRBV7-9; possibly TRBD1 for D (5 bases). CDR3 length: 14 residues. Germline V CDR1 and CDR2: SEHNR, FQNEAQ (reference sequence). Trimming removed 3 bases from V and 8 bases from J, with 14 bases in between. CDR3 region: CASSFITRVDEQFF. The CDR3, as DNA: TGTGCCAGCAGCTTCATCACCAGGGTCGATGAGCAGTTCTTC.

The chain combines TRBV4-1 with TRBJ2-1, with D tentatively TRBD2 (6 bases). This CDR3 is 13 amino acids long. CDR1 is MGHRA, CDR2 YSYEKL, per germline. Trimming cost V 4 bases and J 15 bases, with 19 bases left between them. CDR3 bases: TGCGCCAGCAGCCTAACCTCTGAGCGGGTGGCGTTCTTC. Its protein product is CASSLTSERVAFF.

The chain couples TRBV7-2 to TRBJ2-7; 7 positions agree with TRBD2. V lost 4 bases, J lost 0 bases, and 6 bases stayed unmatched. In germline, CDR1 is SGHTA, CDR2 FQGNSA. CDR3 length equals 15 residues. This CDR3 is CASSYRTRTSYEQYF. CDR3 DNA: TGTGCCAGCAGCTACCGGACTAGAACCTCCTACGAGCAGTACTTC.

The rearrangement joins TRBV7-8 to TRBJ2-3; D uncertain. V lost 5 bases and J 3 bases, leaving 9 bases between the germline ends. Germline V gives CDR1 SGHVS, CDR2 FQNEAQ. The CDR3 contains 13 residues. CDR3 sequence reads: CASSGNGTDTQYF. The CDR3 nucleotides read TGTGCCAGCAGCGGGAACGGGACAGATACGCAGTATTTT.

The rearrangement joins TRBV7-3 to TRBJ2-1; 15 bases line up with TRBD2. This CDR3 contains 20 residues. CDR1 SGHTA and CDR2 FQGTGA come from the germline V gene. The junction had 15 bases not matched to a gene; V was cut back by 5 bases and J by 4 bases. CDR3 sequence reads: CASSLSGLAGGPTRYNEQFF. CDR3 nucleotide sequence: TGTGCCAGCAGCCTATCGGGACTAGCGGGAGGACCAACACGATACAATGAGCAGTTCTTC.

The rearrangement uses TRBV4-1 and TRBJ2-2, with 10 bases matching TRBD2. V lost 0 bases to trimming and J lost 4 bases; unmatched junction nucleotides: 5. The CDR3 is made up of 17 amino acids. Germline V CDR1 and CDR2: MGHRA, YSYEKL. This chain's CDR3 is CASSQEGAGGRTGELFF. The CDR3 DNA follows: TGCGCCAGCAGCCAAGAGGGAGCGGGAGGGCGCACCGGGGAGCTGTTTTTT.

This sequence joins TRBV27 and TRBJ1-5; D call uncertain. The CDR3 runs to 14 residues. In germline, CDR1 is MNHEY, CDR2 SMNVEV (reference sequence). V was cut by 0 bases and J by 6 bases, with 9 bases left in between. CDR3 loop: CASSLSPHSQPQHF. The CDR3 DNA reads TGTGCCAGCAGTTTATCCCCCCACAGTCAGCCCCAGCATTTT.

This chain joins TRBV6-5 and TRBJ2-1; D is perhaps TRBD1 or TRBD2 (5 bases each). This CDR3 spans 14 amino acids. The V end lost 5 bases, the J end lost 8 bases, and 16 bases lay between the germline ends. Germline assignment: CDR1 MNHEY and CDR2 SVGAGI. DNA for the CDR3: TGTGCCAGCAGTCCCCTCCCGGGGCTCGATGAGCAGTTCTTC. This gives the protein CASSPLPGLDEQFF.

In the case of this clone: Germline is not matched at one junction end, which may reflect a read error. The CDR3 coding sequence is TGTGCCAGCAGGTTGGGGATATACCCCACAGGGGCTCACTATGGCTACACCTTC. It codes for CASRLGIYPTGAHYGYTF. The genes are TRBV5-6 and TRBJ1-2; 7 positions agree with TRBD1. Germline CDR1 and CDR2: SGHDT and YYEEEE. This CDR3 region has 18 residues. Variable domain in full (rest from reference TRBV5-6 and TRBJ1-2): DAGVTQSPTHLIKTRGQQVTLRCSPKSGHDTVSWYQQALGQGPQFIFQYYEEEERQRGNFPDRFSGHQFPNYSSELNVNALLLGDSALYLCASRLGIYPTGAHYGYTFGSGTRLTVV.

The chain carries TRBV5-1 and TRBJ2-7; tentatively, D is TRBD1 or TRBD2 (5 bases each). V was cut by 4 bases and J by 0 bases, with 14 bases left in between. The CDR3 length is 15 residues. Germline V CDR1 and CDR2: SGHRS, YFSETQ. Written as DNA, the CDR3 is TGCGCCAGCAGCGCGGTGACGGGGCTCTCCTACGAGCAGTACTTC. Translation: CASSAVTGLSYEQYF.

This chain links TRBV5-1 with TRBJ1-4; TRBD1 aligns across 9 bases. The CDR3 has 17 residues. J lost 7 bases, V lost 4 bases, and 14 bases had no gene match. Germline CDR1 reads SGHRS; CDR2 reads YFSETQ. CDR3 in DNA: TGCGCCAGCAGCCATGTGGGACAGGGTCATTTAGGTGAAAAACTGTTTTTT. Translation: CASSHVGQGHLGEKLFF. Complete variable domain (other parts from reference TRBV5-1 and TRBJ1-4): KAGVTQTPRYLIKTRGQQVTLSCSPISGHRSVSWYQQTPGQGLQFLFEYFSETQRNKGNFPGRFSGRQFSNSRSEMNVSTLELGDSALYLCASSHVGQGHLGEKLFFGSGTQLSVL.

Comment on this clone: Other DNA sequences in this sample translate to the same CDR3. The chain joins TRBV7-9 to TRBJ2-5; perhaps TRBD2 as D (6 bases). CDR3 length: 14 amino acids. Trimming cost V 0 bases and J 1 base, with 6 bases left between them. CDR1 and CDR2 from the germline V gene are SEHNR and FQNEAQ (reference sequence). As DNA, the CDR3 is TGTGCCAGCAGCTTAGCCGGGGGCCAAGAGACCCAGTACTTC. Its translation: CASSLAGGQETQYF.

V gene TRBV7-3 combines with J gene TRBJ2-7; the D call may be TRBD1 or TRBD2 (5 bases each). Trimming removed 1 base from V and 5 bases from J, with 12 bases in between. In germline, CDR1 is SGHTA, CDR2 FQGTGA. This CDR3 spans 14 amino acids. The DNA for the CDR3 is TGTGCCAGCAGCTTAAGGGGGAGTTCCCACGAGCAGTACTTC. Protein sequence: CASSLRGSSHEQYF.

The V call is TRBV9, the J call TRBJ2-7; D is perhaps TRBD1 (6 bases). The CDR3 length is 17 residues. Germline V lookup: CDR1 SGDLS, CDR2 YYNGEE. Trimming took off 4 bases at V and 3 bases at J, with 23 bases between the two ends. CDR3 in amino acids: CASSKSSTGTRNYEQYF. The CDR3 DNA is TGTGCCAGCAGCAAGTCATCAACCGGGACACGTAACTACGAGCAGTACTTC.

This chain uses TRBV14 with TRBJ2-5, with D perhaps matching TRBD1 (5 bases). The assigned J gene may be wrong: the sequence end matches TRBJ2-7 better. Germline CDR1 reads SGHDN; CDR2 reads FVKESK. The CDR3 runs to 13 residues. For the CDR3, the DNA is TGTGCCAGCAGCTTATTAGGGGACTACGAGCAGTACTTC. It is translated as CASSLLGDYEQYF.

This clone was picked up one time. The chain joins TRBV29-1 to TRBJ2-3, with D perhaps TRBD1 (6 bases). The CDR3 consists of 13 residues. CDR1 is SQVTM and CDR2 is ANQGSEA in the germline V gene. V was pared by 7 bases and J by 6 bases, with 17 bases between. The CDR3 bases are TGCAGCGCCGAAGGGGGTTCCGGGGATACGCAGTATTTT. Residues: CSAEGGSGDTQYF.